The 24 T cell receptor beta chains below all came from one sample that was sequenced in a study of T-cell reconstitution after alpha-beta-depleted transplantation in children. Using unique molecular identifiers, the investigators prepared the TCRbeta library. From the PCR reads, TCRdb called clonotypes with MiXCR, one entry per CDR3 protein. The sample yields about 980,000 distinct CDR3 sequences, 25% to 35% seen once. The input for sequencing was PBMCs, mostly from graft donor cells, taken 360 days after TCRalphabeta/CD19-depleted stem cell transplant. The receptors originated from a boy less than two years old who had a stem cell transplant for SCID, so the T cells may come from the graft donor.

The genes are TRBV7-9 and TRBJ2-7, with 9 nucleotides matching TRBD1. The CDR3 runs 15 residues. J gave up 6 bases and V 1 base, and 7 bases lay outside the gene matches. Germline V gives CDR1 SEHNR, CDR2 FQNEAQ (reference sequence). The chain's CDR3 is CASSLGPGQGSEQYF. The CDR3 DNA sequence: TGTGCCAGCAGCTTAGGGCCGGGACAGGGTTCCGAGCAGTACTTC.

Only a few counts were recorded for this clonotype. CDR3 loop: CASSHHRTGGTEAFF. DNA for the CDR3: TGCGCCAGCAGCCACCACCGGACAGGGGGCACTGAAGCTTTCTTT. The chain carries TRBV4-3 and TRBJ1-1; 10 bases are shared with TRBD1. The CDR3 length is 15 residues. Germline CDR1 reads LGHNA; CDR2 reads YSLEER. After removal of 3 bases from V and 4 bases from J, the junction contained 5 bases not matched to a gene.

The chain joins TRBV24-1 to TRBJ2-1; D possibly uses TRBD1 or TRBD2 (5 bases each). There are 14 residues in the CDR3. V lost 4 bases and J 8 bases, leaving 14 bases between the germline ends. Germline CDR1 KGHDR, CDR2 SFDVKD. The CDR3 region is CATSDPGPLDEQFF. As DNA, the CDR3 is TGTGCCACCAGTGACCCGGGGCCCCTCGATGAGCAGTTCTTC.

This clonotype was observed a few times. This chain uses TRBV2 with TRBJ1-1; TRBD1 matches at 11 bases. Germline CDR1 reads SNHLY; CDR2 reads FYNNEI. The CDR3 spans 14 residues. The junction had 6 bases not matched to a gene; V was cut back by 4 bases and J by 8 bases. The CDR3 DNA is TGTGCCAGCAGTGGGACAGGGGGCGCAGTCGAAGCTTTCTTT. Amino acids: CASSGTGGAVEAFF. Variable domain in full (rest from reference TRBV2 and TRBJ1-1): EPEVTQTPSHQVTQMGQEVILRCVPISNHLYFYWYRQILGQKVEFLVSFYNNEISEKSEIFDDQFSVERPDGSNFTLKIRSTKLEDSAMYFCASSGTGGAVEAFFGQGTRLTVV.

This clonotype turned up a few times. The V gene is TRBV20-1, the J gene TRBJ2-3, with D possibly called TRBD1 or TRBD2 (5 bases each). The CDR3 length is 17 residues. Germline V gene sequence: CDR1 DFQATT, CDR2 SNEGSKA (reference sequence). The germline V and J ends were trimmed by 5 bases and 2 bases, with 23 bases remaining between them. The DNA for the CDR3 is TGCAGTGCTGGGGGACCTAGTGCCCCTGGCCTCACAGATACGCAGTATTTT. Translated: CSAGGPSAPGLTDTQYF.

This clonotype was seen only once. This chain links TRBV4-2 with TRBJ2-7; D is perhaps TRBD2 (6 bases). The V and J ends lost 3 bases and 2 bases respectively, with 20 bases between them. The CDR3 contains 17 residues. CDR1 and CDR2 (germline): LGHNA, YNFKEQ. The CDR3 here is CASSHRPGEAAAYEQYF. The CDR3 DNA reads as TGTGCCAGCAGCCATCGTCCGGGGGAGGCGGCGGCCTACGAGCAGTACTTC.

This clonotype was observed a few times. V and J are TRBV12-3 or TRBV12-4 and TRBJ1-2; weak D call: TRBD1 (6 bases). The V and J ends lost 1 base and 14 bases respectively, with 29 bases between them. The CDR3 is 17 residues long. The CDR3 loop is CASSLDMLRDKALAQTF. DNA of the CDR3: TGTGCCAGCAGTTTAGATATGTTGCGGGACAAGGCCCTCGCACAAACCTTC.

This clonotype was observed a handful of times. The chain combines TRBV29-1 with TRBJ2-7; 8 positions match TRBD1. This CDR3 spans 13 amino acids. The germline gives CDR1 SQVTM, CDR2 ANQGSEA. V trimming: 5 bases; J trimming: 1 base; junction bases outside the gene matches: 4. The CDR3 bases are TGCAGCGTTAAGGACAGGGCATCCTACGAGCAGTACTTC. Translated, it gives CSVKDRASYEQYF.

This sequence joins TRBV5-1 and TRBJ2-5; D possibly matches TRBD1 or TRBD2 (7 bases each). Germline V gene lookup returns CDR1 SGHRS and CDR2 YFSETQ. V was trimmed by 4 bases and J by 7 bases, leaving 17 bases between them. The CDR3 contains 14 residues. CDR3 DNA sequence: TGCGCCAGCAGCCAAAGACAGGGAGGGGGGACCCAGTACTTC. It specifies CASSQRQGGGTQYF.

The chain has TRBV7-8 and TRBJ2-7; D ambiguous. Germline V gene lookup returns CDR1 SGHVS and CDR2 FQNEAQ. The germline V and J ends were trimmed by 2 bases and 2 bases, with 7 bases remaining between them. CDR3 length equals 13 residues. CDR3 in DNA: TGTGCCAGCAGCTTACAGGTACCCTACGAGCAGTACTTC. Translating it yields CASSLQVPYEQYF. The full variable domain, rest sourced from reference TRBV7-8 and TRBJ2-7, is GAGVSQSPRYKVAKRGQDVALRCDPISGHVSLFWYQQALGQGPEFLTYFQNEAQLDKSGLPSDRFFAERPEGSVSTLKIQRTQQEDSAVYLCASSLQVPYEQYFGPGTRLTVT.

This clonotype has only a few counts. The chain has TRBV2 and TRBJ2-3; unclear D gene. Germline CDR1 and CDR2: SNHLY and FYNNEI. V was clipped by 2 bases and J by 0 bases, with 9 bases between them. The CDR3 consists of 15 residues. The CDR3 DNA sequence: TGTGCCAGCAGTGAAAGGCTACCCAGCACAGATACGCAGTATTTT. It yields the protein CASSERLPSTDTQYF.

This clonotype was seen a handful of times. The chain is built from TRBV5-5 and TRBJ2-7, with TRBD1 matching 8 bases. The CDR3 extends over 15 amino acids. The V segment lost 2 bases and the J segment 5 bases; nucleotides outside the gene matches: 9. In germline, CDR1 is SGHKS, CDR2 YYEKEE (reference sequence). CDR3 sequence: CASSFLGQESDEQYF. Here the CDR3 DNA reads TGTGCCAGCAGCTTCCTGGGACAGGAGAGCGACGAGCAGTACTTC.

This clonotype was seen more than once but under ten times. This chain uses TRBV6-5 with TRBJ2-7, with D perhaps assigned TRBD1 or TRBD2 (5 bases each). Trimming stripped 6 bases from V and 3 bases from J, with 18 bases between. Germline V CDR1 and CDR2: MNHEY, SVGAGI. The CDR3 spans 15 residues. This chain's CDR3 is CASSLARGPFYEQYF. The CDR3 DNA sequence: TGTGCCAGCAGCTTAGCGAGGGGACCTTTCTACGAGCAGTACTTC.

This chain links TRBV5-1 with TRBJ2-2; D is possibly TRBD1 (6 bases). This CDR3 comprises 16 residues. With 0 bases removed from V and 4 bases from J, the gap between germline ends came to 13 bases. Germline V gives CDR1 SGHRS, CDR2 YFSETQ. The CDR3 sequence: CASSLAGAPSTGELFF. The CDR3 nucleotides are TGCGCCAGCAGCTTGGCAGGGGCCCCGAGCACCGGGGAGCTGTTTTTT.

The V gene is TRBV5-1, the J gene TRBJ2-7, with D possibly being TRBD1 (5 bases). This CDR3 comprises 13 residues. Between the trimmed V and J ends, which lost 5 bases and 4 bases, there was a span of 13 bases. Germline CDR1 and CDR2: SGHRS and YFSETQ. The CDR3 DNA reads as TGCGCCAGCAGGAAAGGGGCGGAATACGAGCAGTACTTC. Translation: CASRKGAEYEQYF.

This clonotype was counted a single time. The rearrangement links TRBV27 to TRBJ1-1, with D perhaps TRBD1 (6 bases). Germline V gene sequence: CDR1 MNHEY, CDR2 SMNVEV (reference sequence). CDR3 size: 16 residues. V gave up 7 bases and J gave up 5 bases, with 23 bases separating them. For the CDR3, the DNA is TGTGCCAGCAACCCCGGGACACCCGACTATTTGACTGAAGCTTTCTTT. Its translation: CASNPGTPDYLTEAFF.

The chain combines TRBV9 with TRBJ2-7; D may be TRBD1 (6 bases). CDR1 is SGDLS, CDR2 YYNGEE, per germline. The CDR3 runs to 13 residues. The V end lost 2 bases, the J end lost 3 bases, and 9 bases lay between the germline ends. The chain's CDR3 is CASSVAGDYEQYF. The CDR3 bases are TGTGCCAGCAGCGTCGCAGGGGACTACGAGCAGTACTTC.

In its sample, this clonotype was seen a few times. The chain recombines TRBV28 with TRBJ2-2; D may be TRBD1 (5 bases). V shed 1 base and J shed 5 bases, with 14 bases lying between them. The CDR3 runs to 16 residues. CDR1 and CDR2 from the germline V gene are MDHEN and SYDVKM. The chain's CDR3 is CASSLSDKGATGELFF. CDR3 nucleotide sequence: TGTGCCAGCAGTTTATCGGACAAAGGGGCTACCGGGGAGCTGTTTTTT.

This clonotype has a handful of counts. The rearrangement links TRBV25-1 to TRBJ2-4; tentative D call: TRBD2 (5 bases). This CDR3 has 13 amino acids. Trimming removed 1 base at V and 7 bases at J, with 8 bases between. The germline CDR1 and CDR2 sequences are MGHDK and SYGVNS. The CDR3 region has the DNA TGTGCCAGCAGTGAATTTAGAGGGAACATTCAGTACTTC. Residues: CASSEFRGNIQYF.

This clonotype came up a few times. The rearrangement links TRBV6-5 to TRBJ2-1; D is possibly TRBD2 (7 bases). Germline loops: CDR1 MNHEY, CDR2 SVGAGI. Deletions cut 3 bases from V and 9 bases from J, with 12 bases between. The CDR3 is 13 amino acids. Written as DNA, the CDR3 is TGTGCCAGCAGTTATGGGGGGGGCCTTGAGCAGTTCTTC. Amino acid sequence: CASSYGGGLEQFF.

V usage is TRBV5-4 and J usage is TRBJ2-5, with D possibly TRBD1 on 6 matching bases. V lost 6 bases to trimming and J lost 0 bases, with 15 bases between them. CDR1 is SGHNT, CDR2 YYREEE, per germline (reference sequence). The CDR3 is 15 residues long. The CDR3 coding sequence is TGTGCCAGCAACCCGGGACAAACTTACCAAGAGACCCAGTACTTC. Translated: CASNPGQTYQETQYF. Full variable domain (rest looked up from reference TRBV5-4 and TRBJ2-5): ETGVTQSPTHLIKTRGQQVTLRCSSQSGHNTVSWYQQALGQGPQFIFQYYREEENGRGNFPPRFSGLQFPNYSSELNVNALELDDSALYLCASNPGQTYQETQYFGPGTRLLVL.

CDR3 DNA sequence: TGCGCCAGCAGATCTCGGACAGGGGAAGAAGATACGCAGTATTTT. Translated: CASRSRTGEEDTQYF. This chain uses TRBV5-1 with TRBJ2-3, with 9 bases matching TRBD1. CDR1 is SGHRS and CDR2 is YFSETQ in the germline V gene. There are 15 residues in the CDR3. J lost 5 bases, V lost 5 bases, and 9 bases had no gene match.

CDR3 nucleotides: TGTGCCAGCAGCCGCGACAGGTCGTCACCCCTCCACTTT. It yields the protein CASSRDRSSPLHF. This chain joins TRBV7-8 and TRBJ1-6, with a weak D call TRBD1 (6 bases). V lost 5 bases, J lost 10 bases, and 12 bases lay in between. CDR1 is SGHVS and CDR2 is FQNEAQ in the germline V gene. The CDR3 covers 13 residues. Together with reference TRBV7-8 and TRBJ1-6, the CDR3 gives the full variable domain: GAGVSQSPRYKVAKRGQDVALRCDPISGHVSLFWYQQALGQGPEFLTYFQNEAQLDKSGLPSDRFFAERPEGSVSTLKIQRTQQEDSAVYLCASSRDRSSPLHFGNGTRLTVT.

This clonotype occurred a few times. The gene calls are TRBV21-1 and TRBJ2-1. TRBV21-1 is assigned pseudogene status. The CDR3 contains 9 residues. As DNA, the CDR3 is TGTGCCAGCAGCAGGGTTAATTGGTTC. This translates into CASSRVNWF.